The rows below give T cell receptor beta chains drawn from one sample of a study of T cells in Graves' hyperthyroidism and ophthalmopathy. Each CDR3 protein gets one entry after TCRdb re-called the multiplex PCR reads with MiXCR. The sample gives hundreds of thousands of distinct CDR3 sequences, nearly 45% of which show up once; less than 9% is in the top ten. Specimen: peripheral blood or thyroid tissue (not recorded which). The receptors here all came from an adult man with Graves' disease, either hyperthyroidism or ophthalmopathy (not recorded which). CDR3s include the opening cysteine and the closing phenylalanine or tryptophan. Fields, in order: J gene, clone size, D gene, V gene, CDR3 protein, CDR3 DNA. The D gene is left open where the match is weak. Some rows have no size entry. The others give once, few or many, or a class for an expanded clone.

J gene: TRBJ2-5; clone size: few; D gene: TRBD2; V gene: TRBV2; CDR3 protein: CASSSPGLAGGPETQYF; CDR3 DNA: TGTGCCAGCAGTTCACCGGGACTAGCGGGAGGGCCGGAGACCCAGTACTTC
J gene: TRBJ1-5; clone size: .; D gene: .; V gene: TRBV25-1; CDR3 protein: CASSYSLGLGNQPQHF; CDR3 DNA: TGTGCCAGCAGTTACAGCCTGGGACTGGGGAATCAGCCCCAGCATTTT
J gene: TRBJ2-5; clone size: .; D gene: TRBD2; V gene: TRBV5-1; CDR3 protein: CASSTNSREAQYF; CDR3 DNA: TGCGCCAGCAGCACGAACTCACGGGAGGCCCAGTACTTC
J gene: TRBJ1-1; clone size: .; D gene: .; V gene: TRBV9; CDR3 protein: CASSANQQGEAFF; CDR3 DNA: TGTGCCAGCAGCGCCAACCAACAGGGTGAAGCTTTCTTT
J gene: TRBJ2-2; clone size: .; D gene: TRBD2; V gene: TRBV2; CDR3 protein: CASSLAGLAGIGGELFF; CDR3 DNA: TGTGCCAGCAGCCTCGCCGGGCTAGCGGGGATAGGCGGGGAGCTGTTTTTT
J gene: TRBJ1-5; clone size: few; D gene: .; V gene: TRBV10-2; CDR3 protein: CASSEGKSNQPQHF; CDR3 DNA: TGCGCCAGCAGTGAGGGCAAGAGCAATCAGCCCCAGCATTTT
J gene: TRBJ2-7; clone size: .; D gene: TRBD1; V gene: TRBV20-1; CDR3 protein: CSARPGTGVYEQYF; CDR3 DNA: TGCAGTGCTAGACCCGGGACAGGGGTCTACGAGCAGTACTTC
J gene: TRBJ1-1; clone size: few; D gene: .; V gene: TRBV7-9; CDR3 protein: CASSSYPAHGLNTEAFF; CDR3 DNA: TGTGCCAGCAGTTCCTATCCGGCACATGGCCTGAACACTGAAGCTTTCTTT
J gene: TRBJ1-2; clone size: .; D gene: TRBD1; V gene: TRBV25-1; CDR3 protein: CASSMTGLNYGYTF; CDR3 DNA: TGTGCCAGCAGTATGACAGGGCTAAACTATGGCTACACCTTC
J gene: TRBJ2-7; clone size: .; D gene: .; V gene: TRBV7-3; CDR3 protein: CASGHGTPYEQYF; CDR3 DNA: TGTGCCAGCGGCCACGGGACTCCCTACGAGCAGTACTTC
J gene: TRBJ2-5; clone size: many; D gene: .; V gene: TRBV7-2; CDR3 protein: CASSPARGRETQYF; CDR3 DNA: TGTGCCAGCAGCCCAGCCAGGGGAAGAGAGACCCAGTACTTC
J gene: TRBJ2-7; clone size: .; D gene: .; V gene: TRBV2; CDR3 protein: CASSPGADEQYF; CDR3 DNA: TGTGCCAGCTCACCAGGCGCCGACGAGCAGTACTTC
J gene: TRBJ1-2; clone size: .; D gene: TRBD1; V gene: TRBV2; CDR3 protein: CASSETGSGYGYTF; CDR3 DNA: TGTGCCAGCAGCGAGACAGGGTCGGGCTATGGCTACACCTTC
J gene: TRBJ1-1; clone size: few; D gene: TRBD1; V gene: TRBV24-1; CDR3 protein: CATSDTRQGSWGEAFF; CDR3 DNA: TGTGCCACCAGTGATACCCGACAGGGATCTTGGGGTGAAGCTTTCTTT
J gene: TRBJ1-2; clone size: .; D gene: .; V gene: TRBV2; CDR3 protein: CASGAVQDRGYTF; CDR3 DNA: TGTGCCAGCGGGGCAGTGCAGGATCGGGGCTACACCTTC
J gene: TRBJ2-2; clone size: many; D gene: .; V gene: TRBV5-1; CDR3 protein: CASSLGQITGELFF; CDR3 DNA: TGCGCCAGCAGCTTGGGACAGATCACCGGGGAGCTGTTTTTT
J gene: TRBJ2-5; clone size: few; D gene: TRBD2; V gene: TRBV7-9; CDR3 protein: CASSQEGLAGEETQYF; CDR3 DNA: TGTGCCAGCAGCCAAGAAGGACTAGCGGGGGAAGAGACCCAGTACTTC
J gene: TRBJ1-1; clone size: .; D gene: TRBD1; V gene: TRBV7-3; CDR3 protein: CARSTGEGVAFF; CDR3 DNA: TGTGCCAGGAGTACAGGGGAGGGAGTGGCTTTCTTT
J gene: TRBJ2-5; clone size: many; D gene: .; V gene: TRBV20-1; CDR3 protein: CSASDTRVGTQYF; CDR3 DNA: TGCAGTGCTTCGGACACGAGGGTTGGGACCCAGTACTTC
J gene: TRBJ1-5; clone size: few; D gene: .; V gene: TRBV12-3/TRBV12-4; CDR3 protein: CASSLNTNQPQHF; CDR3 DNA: TGTGCCAGCAGTTTAAACACAAATCAGCCCCAGCATTTT
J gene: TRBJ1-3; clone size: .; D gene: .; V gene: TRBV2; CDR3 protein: CASSTGRNTIYF; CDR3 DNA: TGTGCCAGCAGTACAGGGAGGAACACCATATATTTT
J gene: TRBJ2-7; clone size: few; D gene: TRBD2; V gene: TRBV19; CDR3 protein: CASSMTSGNYEQYF; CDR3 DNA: TGTGCCAGTAGTATGACTAGCGGGAACTACGAGCAGTACTTC
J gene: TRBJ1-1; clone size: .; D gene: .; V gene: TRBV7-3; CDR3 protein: CASSFLTGGTEAFF; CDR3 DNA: TGTGCCAGCAGTTTTCTTACCGGTGGCACTGAAGCTTTCTTT
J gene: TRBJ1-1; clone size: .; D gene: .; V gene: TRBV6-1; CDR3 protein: CASSERGIMNTEAFF; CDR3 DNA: TGTGCCAGCAGTGAGAGGGGGATAATGAACACTGAAGCTTTCTTT
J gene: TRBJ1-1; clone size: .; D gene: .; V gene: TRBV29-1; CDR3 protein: CSLPGTATEAFF; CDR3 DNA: TGCAGCTTACCCGGGACCGCCACTGAAGCTTTCTTT
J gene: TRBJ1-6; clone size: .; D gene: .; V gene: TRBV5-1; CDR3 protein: CASSLGQTSSPLHF; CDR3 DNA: TGCGCCAGCAGCCTCGGACAGACGAGTTCACCCCTCCACTTT
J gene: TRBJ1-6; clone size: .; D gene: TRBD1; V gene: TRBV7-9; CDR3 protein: CASSISQGAATRNNSPLHF; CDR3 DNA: TGTGCCAGTAGTATCAGTCAGGGGGCTGCGACGAGGAATAATTCACCCCTCCACTTT
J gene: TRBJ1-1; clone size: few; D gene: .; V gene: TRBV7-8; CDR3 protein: CASSPGPMNTEAFF; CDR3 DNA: TGCGCCAGCAGCCCGGGACCGATGAACACTGAAGCTTTCTTT
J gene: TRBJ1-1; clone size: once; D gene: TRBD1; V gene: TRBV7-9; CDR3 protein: CASSSHKDRVSNTEAFF; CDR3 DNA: TGTGCCAGCAGCAGCCACAAAGACAGGGTATCGAACACTGAAGCTTTCTTT
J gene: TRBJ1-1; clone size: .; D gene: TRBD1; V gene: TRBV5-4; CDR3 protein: CASSWGTGVLDTEAFF; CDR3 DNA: TGTGCCAGCAGCTGGGGGACAGGGGTATTGGACACTGAAGCTTTCTTT
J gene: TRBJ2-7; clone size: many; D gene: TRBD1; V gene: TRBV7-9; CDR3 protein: CASSVQGTGGYEQYF; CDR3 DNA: TGTGCCAGCAGCGTCCAGGGGACAGGGGGATACGAGCAGTACTTC
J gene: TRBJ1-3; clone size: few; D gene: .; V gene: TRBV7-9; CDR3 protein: CASSSKAGNTIYF; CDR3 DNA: TGTGCCAGCAGTTCGAAGGCTGGAAACACCATATATTTT
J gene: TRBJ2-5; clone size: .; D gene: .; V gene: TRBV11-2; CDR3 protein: CASSLDRSPQETQYF; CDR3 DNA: TGTGCCAGCAGCTTAGACAGGAGTCCTCAAGAGACCCAGTACTTC
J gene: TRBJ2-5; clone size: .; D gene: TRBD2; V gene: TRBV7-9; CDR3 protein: CASSISGAQETQYF; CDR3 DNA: TGTGCCAGCAGCATTAGCGGGGCACAAGAGACCCAGTACTTC
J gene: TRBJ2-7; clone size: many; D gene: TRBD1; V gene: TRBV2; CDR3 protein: CASSEDETGLAYEQYF; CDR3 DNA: TGTGCCAGCAGCGAAGACGAGACAGGGTTAGCCTACGAGCAGTACTTC
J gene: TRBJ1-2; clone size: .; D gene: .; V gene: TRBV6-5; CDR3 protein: CASSEGTGNYGYTF; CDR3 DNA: TGTGCCAGCAGTGAGGGTACAGGGAACTATGGCTACACCTTC
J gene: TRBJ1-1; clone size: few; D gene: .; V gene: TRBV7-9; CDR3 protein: CASSSPGADTEAFF; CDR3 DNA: TGTGCCAGCAGCTCTCCAGGGGCGGACACTGAAGCTTTCTTT
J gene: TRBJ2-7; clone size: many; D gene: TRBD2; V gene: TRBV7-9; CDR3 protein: CASSNAGGLAVREQYF; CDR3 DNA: TGTGCCAGCAGCAACGCTGGGGGACTAGCGGTAAGGGAGCAGTACTTC
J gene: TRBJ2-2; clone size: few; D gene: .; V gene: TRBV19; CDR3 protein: CASSPRTANTGELFF; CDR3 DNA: TGTGCCAGTAGTCCCCGGACGGCGAACACCGGGGAGCTGTTTTTT
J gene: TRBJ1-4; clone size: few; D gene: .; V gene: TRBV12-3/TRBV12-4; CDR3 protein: CASSEAGSPAGEKLFF; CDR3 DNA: TGTGCCAGCAGTGAAGCCGGGTCCCCCGCAGGAGAAAAACTGTTTTTT